The rows below give T cell receptor beta chains drawn from one sample of a study of spatial heterogeneity in lung cancer. TCRdb called the 5' RACE reads again in MiXCR, with one record for every CDR3 protein. This table holds approximately 90,000 distinct CDR3 sequences, roughly 10% found once. The sequencing used PBMCs, collected at surgery. These receptors were taken from a male donor with early-stage non-small cell lung cancer. The CDR3 runs from the conserved cysteine through the conserved F or W. The order of the fields is V gene, D gene, J gene, clone size, CDR3 DNA, CDR3 protein. A D gene is named only where the DNA matches it firmly. The size entry is marked missing in some rows and otherwise reads once, few, many or a size class.

>TRBV29-1|TRBD2|TRBJ2-3|-
TGCAGCGTTGGAAAGGCGGGAGGCACAGATACGCAGTATTTT
CSVGKAGGTDTQYF
>TRBV28|-|TRBJ2-3|-
TGTGCCAGCAGTTTCACCAAACTCGGCACAGATACGCAGTATTTT
CASSFTKLGTDTQYF
>TRBV28|-|TRBJ2-7|many
TGTGCCAGCCGAAAAACAGGGATAACCTACGAGCAGTACTTC
CASRKTGITYEQYF
>TRBV20-1|TRBD2|TRBJ2-3|many
TGCAGTGCTCTGCTAGTAGCGGGTGGTGGTACGCAGTATTTT
CSALLVAGGGTQYF
>TRBV3-1|TRBD2|TRBJ2-3|many
TGTGCCAGCAGCCCGTCCCTAGCGGCCCCCACAGATACGCAGTATTTT
CASSPSLAAPTDTQYF
>TRBV7-6|TRBD2|TRBJ2-1|-
TGTGCCAGCAGCCCGGGGACTAGCGTAGTCTATGAGCAGTTCTTC
CASSPGTSVVYEQFF
>TRBV18|-|TRBJ1-3|-
TGTGCCAGCTCACCACAGGGTAGCTCTGGAAACACCATATATTTT
CASSPQGSSGNTIYF
>TRBV7-9|-|TRBJ2-7|few
TGTGCCAGCAGCACGTCAGGTGACTATACCTACGAGCAGTACTTC
CASSTSGDYTYEQYF
>TRBV5-1|TRBD1|TRBJ1-6|few
TGCGCCAGCAGACAAGCCTACAGGGGGACCTATAATTCACCCCTCCACTTT
CASRQAYRGTYNSPLHF
>TRBV20-1|TRBD2|TRBJ2-1|many
TGCAGTGCTAGAGCGGGAGGAGTGGTTCATGAGCAGTTCTTC
CSARAGGVVHEQFF
>TRBV20-1|TRBD2|TRBJ2-3|-
TGCAGTGCTAGTAGGAAGGCTAGCGGGGTCACAGATACGCAGTATTTT
CSASRKASGVTDTQYF
>TRBV3-1|-|TRBJ1-1|-
TGTGCCAGCAGCCCCTTGGGGAGGGGCGCAAGGACAACTGAAGCTTTCTTT
CASSPLGRGARTTEAFF
>TRBV20-1|-|TRBJ1-2|many
TGCAGTGCTAGAAACAGGGAATATGGCTACACCTTC
CSARNREYGYTF
>TRBV5-1|-|TRBJ2-1|many
TGCGCCAGCAGCGAGGGGGAGTTCTACAATGAGCAGTTCTTC
CASSEGEFYNEQFF
>TRBV12-3/TRBV12-4|-|TRBJ2-1|-
TGTGCCCTCCGGGACGTATCAACAAATGAGCAGTTCTTC
CALRDVSTNEQFF
>TRBV29-1|-|TRBJ2-3|many
TGCAGCGTTGTAAGGAGGGGTGCAGATACGCAGTATTTT
CSVVRRGADTQYF
>TRBV5-1|TRBD2|TRBJ2-3|-
TGCGCCAGCAGCTTGGACGCGGGAGCGGCGCCAGATACGCAGTATTTT
CASSLDAGAAPDTQYF
>TRBV28|-|TRBJ2-1|-
TGTGCCAGCAGGTCCGGGACTCTAAGGGATGAGCAGTTCTTC
CASRSGTLRDEQFF
>TRBV11-2|-|TRBJ2-7|-
TGTGCCAGCAGCTTAGATGACGGCAGGGCCTACGAGCAGTACTTC
CASSLDDGRAYEQYF
>TRBV29-1|-|TRBJ2-7|many
TGCAGCGTTGACAAAGCTTCCTCCTACGAGCAGTACTTC
CSVDKASSYEQYF
>TRBV11-2|-|TRBJ1-4|many
TGTGCCAGCAGCTATCAACAGGGTCTAAGTGAAAAACTGTTTTTT
CASSYQQGLSEKLFF
>TRBV5-1|-|TRBJ2-1|many
TGCGCCAGCAGCTTAGGGGGGGAGCGAAACAATGAGCAGTTCTTC
CASSLGGERNNEQFF
>TRBV29-1|-|TRBJ2-3|many
TGCAGCGTCCTGACAAGGGTTACGCAGTATTTT
CSVLTRVTQYF
>TRBV20-1|TRBD1|TRBJ2-7|once
TGCAGTGCCAAGGGACAGTCTTTCTCCTACGAGCAGTACTTC
CSAKGQSFSYEQYF
>TRBV2|-|TRBJ1-1|many
TGTGCCAGCAGTCAGATGAACACTGAAGCTTTCTTT
CASSQMNTEAFF
>TRBV20-1|TRBD2|TRBJ2-1|few
TGCAGTGCTTCGACTAGCGGGAGATCTTTCAATGAGCAGTTCTTC
CSASTSGRSFNEQFF
>TRBV5-1|-|TRBJ2-7|few
TGCGCCAGCAGCCTGGAGTCGACCTACGAGCAGTACTTC
CASSLESTYEQYF
>TRBV11-2|TRBD2|TRBJ2-7|few
TGTGCCAGCAGCCATAGCGGGAGGGCCGACTACGAGCAGTACTTC
CASSHSGRADYEQYF
>TRBV7-2|TRBD2|TRBJ2-3|many
TGTGCCAGCAGCTTATACGAGACTAGCGGGGGGGCAGATACGCAGTATTTT
CASSLYETSGGADTQYF
>TRBV6-1|-|TRBJ1-2|-
TGTGCCAGCACGGAAAGGACCCGGAACTATGGCTACACCTTC
CASTERTRNYGYTF
>TRBV28|TRBD1|TRBJ2-2|medium-sized
TGTGCCAGCAGTTCATACCGGACAGGGCCGAACACCGGGGAGCTGTTTTTT
CASSSYRTGPNTGELFF
>TRBV20-1|-|TRBJ2-5|-
TGCAGTGGTCTACGTCCACAAGAGACCCAGTACTTC
CSGLRPQETQYF
>TRBV4-3|TRBD1|TRBJ1-5|few
TGCGCCAGCAGCCAGACAGGGAATCAGCCCCAGCATTTT
CASSQTGNQPQHF
>TRBV20-1|-|TRBJ2-3|many
TGCAGTGCTATAGTTCCTAGCGCGTTCACAGATACGCAGTATTTT
CSAIVPSAFTDTQYF
>TRBV9|TRBD1|TRBJ1-4|many
TGTGCCAGCAGCCCTGGGACAGGGGCGCGGATAGAAAAACTGTTTTTT
CASSPGTGARIEKLFF
>TRBV20-1|TRBD2|TRBJ2-3|few
TGCAGTGCTAGAGGGACTAGCGGGTCAGATACGCAGTATTTT
CSARGTSGSDTQYF
>TRBV2|TRBD1|TRBJ2-3|-
TGTGCCAGCAGCAACAGGGGGCCCACAGATACGCAGTATTTT
CASSNRGPTDTQYF
>TRBV7-3|-|TRBJ2-7|many
TGTGCCAGCAGCCCCCTGGGCTACGAGCAGTACTTC
CASSPLGYEQYF
>TRBV7-9|-|TRBJ1-1|few
TGTGCCAGCAGCCACCCGAGGGGGAGGAACACTGAAGCTTTCTTT
CASSHPRGRNTEAFF
>TRBV28|-|TRBJ1-2|few
TGTGCCAGCAGTACCAGTAACTATGGCTACACCTTC
CASSTSNYGYTF
>TRBV29-1|-|TRBJ2-7|-
TGCAGCGTCGACTCGGGGGCCGGTAGGCGCGAGCAGTACTTC
CSVDSGAGRREQYF
>TRBV20-1|-|TRBJ1-2|many
TGCAGTGCGAGGGTAGCCAGTAACTATGGCTACACCTTC
CSARVASNYGYTF
>TRBV5-6|-|TRBJ2-2|few
TGTGCCAGCAGCTGGGGGAACACCGGGGAGCTGTTTTTT
CASSWGNTGELFF
>TRBV5-1|TRBD1|TRBJ2-7|few
TGCGCCAGCAGAGAAATTACCGGGACAGTAACCTACGAGCAGTACTTC
CASREITGTVTYEQYF
>TRBV20-1|-|TRBJ1-6|few
TGCAGTGCCCTCGAATCCAATTCACCCCTCCACTTT
CSALESNSPLHF